These 13 T cell receptor beta chains came from one sample sequenced in a study of T-cell memory formation after mild COVID-19. Using its own MiXCR run on the 5' RACE reads, TCRdb lists one record per CDR3 protein. This table holds around 450,000 distinct CDR3 sequences, more than 20% found once. The specimen was PBMCs or a T cell subset sorted from them (not recorded which). Every receptor here comes from an adult woman who had mild COVID-19 (a few samples of this study predate the infection). Cell type and time point are not known.

This clonotype has a handful of counts. Germline and junction disagree at one end, which may indicate a read error. The chain links TRBV7-9 to TRBJ1-4, with D possibly being TRBD1 (6 bases). The length of the CDR3 is 14 residues. CDR1 and CDR2 (germline): SEHNR, FQNEAQ (reference sequence). The DNA for the CDR3 is TGTGCCAGCAGCTTTTCAGGGGTGGATGAGAAACTGTTTTTT. Encoded protein: CASSFSGVDEKLFF.

The chain uses TRBV2 and TRBJ2-7; 12 bases match TRBD1. Per germline, CDR1 SNHLY and CDR2 FYNNEI. J was trimmed by 6 bases and V by 6 bases; bases with no gene match: 9. The CDR3 loop spans 15 amino acids. The CDR3 region has the DNA TGTGCCAGCAGCTTAAAGGGACAGGGGGCGGCCGAGCAGTACTTC. The encoded protein is CASSLKGQGAAEQYF.

V is TRBV18 and J is TRBJ2-3, with D unresolved. From germline, CDR1 is KGHSH and CDR2 LQKENI. V lost 5 bases and J lost 6, with 15 bases in between. The CDR3 runs 14 residues. Here the CDR3 DNA reads TGTGCCAGCTCATACGACACCCCCGGGGATACGCAGTATTTT. It encodes CASSYDTPGDTQYF. Full variable domain (rest looked up from reference TRBV18 and TRBJ2-3): NAGVMQNPRHLVRRRGQEARLRCSPMKGHSHVYWYRQLPEEGLKFMVYLQKENIIDESGMPKERFSAEFPKEGPSILRIQQVVRGDSAAYFCASSYDTPGDTQYFGPGTRLTVL.

This clonotype has just a few counts. The chain employs TRBV12-3 or TRBV12-4 and TRBJ2-1; D gene unclear. V was pared by 0 bases and J by 8 bases, with 14 bases between. The CDR3 is made up of 15 amino acids. The CDR3 bases are TGTGCCAGCAGTTTAGCGCAGGATTTCCCCCATGAGCAGTTCTTC. Amino acids: CASSLAQDFPHEQFF.

This clonotype appeared a few times. The chain joins TRBV20-1 to TRBJ1-1, with D uncertain. With 5 bases removed from V and 1 base from J, the gap between germline ends came to 14 bases. The CDR3 covers 14 residues. CDR1 and CDR2 (germline): DFQATT, SNEGSKA (reference sequence). The CDR3, as DNA: TGCAGTGCTCCTTCCTCACTTGGGAACACTGAAGCTTTCTTT. This encodes CSAPSSLGNTEAFF.

This clonotype was seen ten or more times. The rearrangement uses TRBV12-3 or TRBV12-4 and TRBJ2-5, with 7 bases fitting TRBD2. The V segment lost 4 bases and the J segment 2 bases; nucleotides outside the gene matches: 7. The CDR3 is made up of 15 amino acids. Written as DNA, the CDR3 is TGTGCCAGCAGTTCCGGGGGGACCCTTCAAGAGACCCAGTACTTC. Translation: CASSSGGTLQETQYF.

This clonotype showed up just a few times. The CDR3 coding sequence is TGCGCCAGCAGCCCGGGACTCAGCTCCTACAATGAGCAGTTCTTC. Its translation is CASSPGLSSYNEQFF. The chain uses TRBV5-1 and TRBJ2-1; perhaps TRBD2 as D (6 bases). V lost 4 bases and J 0 bases, leaving 11 bases between the germline ends. The CDR3 covers 15 residues. Germline V gives CDR1 SGHRS, CDR2 YFSETQ.

The V and J genes are TRBV7-8 and TRBJ2-1; 7 bases match TRBD1. Germline values: CDR1 SGHVS, CDR2 FQNEAQ. This CDR3 has 17 amino acids. After removal of 6 bases from V and 13 bases from J, the junction contained 24 bases not matched to a gene. The CDR3, as DNA: TGTGCCAGCAGATCCGGACTTAAGGGACAGATATTCCGAGATCAGTTCTTC. This codes for CASRSGLKGQIFRDQFF.

This clonotype was seen more than once but under ten times. The chain combines TRBV6-2 or TRBV6-3 with TRBJ2-1, with 7 positions matching TRBD1. The CDR3 runs to 15 residues. V was clipped by 2 bases and J by 9 bases; unmatched bases: 10. Germline V CDR1 and CDR2: MNHEY, SVGEGT. The CDR3 DNA sequence: TGTGCCAGCAGTTACCGGGACAGTCGATTGGGTGAGCAGTTCTTC. Its translation is CASSYRDSRLGEQFF.

This clonotype came up a few times. The chain links TRBV5-5 to TRBJ1-1; the match to TRBD1 covers 7 bases. CDR1 SGHKS and CDR2 YYEKEE come from the germline V gene (reference sequence). This CDR3 comprises 15 residues. The trim removed 7 bases at V and 2 bases at J, leaving 11 bases unmatched. CDR3 in amino acids: CASSIVGQANTEAFF. CDR3 DNA: TGTGCCAGCTCTATCGTCGGACAGGCAAACACTGAAGCTTTCTTT.

The genes are TRBV20-1 and TRBJ1-1; 9 nucleotides match TRBD1. Germline CDR1 DFQATT, CDR2 SNEGSKA (reference sequence). The length of the CDR3 is 13 residues. With V trimmed by 5 bases and J by 2 bases, 3 bases remained unmatched. CDR3 sequence (DNA): TGCAGTGCTGGACAGGGGCTTAACACTGAAGCTTTCTTT. This codes for CSAGQGLNTEAFF.

Only a few counts were recorded for this clonotype. This chain links TRBV2 with TRBJ2-6; D is perhaps TRBD1 (6 bases). The V and J ends lost 7 bases and 1 base respectively, with 14 bases between them. The CDR3 has 16 residues. Germline V gene data show CDR1 as SNHLY and CDR2 as FYNNEI. The CDR3 nucleotides are TGTGCCAGCAACCTCCTACAGGGTTCTGGGGCCAACGTCCTGACTTTC. Its protein product is CASNLLQGSGANVLTF.

A few counts support this clonotype. This chain links TRBV7-2 with TRBJ2-3, with 9 nucleotides matching TRBD2. CDR3 length: 15 residues. The V and J ends lost 0 bases and 4 bases, in that order; junction bases with no gene match: 2. Germline lookup yields CDR1 SGHTA and CDR2 FQGNSA. The CDR3 sequence is CASSLAGLAADTQYF. DNA for the CDR3: TGTGCCAGCAGCTTAGCGGGACTAGCCGCAGATACGCAGTATTTT. Using reference TRBV7-2 and TRBJ2-3 for the parts outside the CDR3, the full variable domain is GAGVSQSPSNKVTEKGKDVELRCDPISGHTALYWYRQSLGQGLEFLIYFQGNSAPDKSGLPSDRFSAERTGGSVSTLTIQRTQQEDSAVYLCASSLAGLAADTQYFGPGTRLTVL.